This TCR beta chain emerged from a study of CD8 T cells in Susac syndrome. The study's findings and limits: Regarding the TCR sequencing and HLA analysis, the study admitted that a relatively small number of individuals were involved.

The authors negatively isolated CD8+ and CD4+ T cells and FACS-enriched TEMRA cells. Roughly 0.5 to 1 ug RNA was reverse transcribed with random hexamers. Across 54 Vbeta and 13 Jbeta, immunoSEQ multiplex PCR amplified TCR beta CDR3. TCRdb re-called the immunoSEQ multiplex PCR reads with MiXCR, one entry per CDR3 protein. The table has roughly 110,000 distinct CDR3 sequences, around 93% seen once; the top ten hold over 0.1%. Comment on this clonotype: No antigen is known for it.

The length of the CDR3 is 13 residues. V lost 0 bases and J lost 8, with 13 bases in between. Per the germline V gene, CDR1 is DFQATT and CDR2 is SNEGSKA (reference sequence). The clonotype originates from a human donor in good health. Sequenced material: CD8+ T cells from PBMCs. The J gene is TRBJ1-2, the V gene TRBV20-1, with D perhaps TRBD1 (5 bases). CDR3 protein: CSARDTGLPGYTF. CDR3 sequence (DNA): TGCAGTGCTAGAGATACGGGACTCCCGGGCTACACCTTC.